A single sample is the source of the 19 T cell receptor beta chains below, sequenced in a study of shared clonotypes between healthy human individuals. The table came from immunoSEQ multiplex PCR; TCRdb's copy has only in-frame clones and leaves some out. Altogether hundreds of thousands of clones are present, approximately 79% being singletons, with the ten largest covering about 1.8%. Material: memory CD4+ T cells sorted from blood. Subset in this sample: CD45RA-negative fraction. These receptors came from a woman between 25 and 40 years old in good health.

This clone was detected once. The rearrangement joins TRBV27 to TRBJ2-5; maybe TRBD1 (7 bases). V lost 0 bases, J lost 4 bases, and 18 bases lay in between. Germline CDR1 reads MNHEY; CDR2 reads SMNVEV (reference sequence). The CDR3 has 17 amino acids. CDR3 loop: CASSLSPRQGGVETQYF. CDR3 DNA sequence: TGTGCCAGCAGTTTATCTCCCCGACAGGGAGGAGTAGAGACCCAGTACTTC.

The gene calls are TRBV5-1 and TRBJ2-5; no clear D. The germline CDR1 and CDR2 sequences are SGHRS and YFSETQ. V lost 10 bases and J 6 bases, leaving 4 bases between the germline ends. The CDR3 is 8 amino acids. DNA for the CDR3: TGCGCCTCGCAGACCCAGTACTTC. Translation gives CASQTQYF.

The chain recombines TRBV7-2 with TRBJ2-1; weak D call: TRBD2 (6 bases). The CDR3 is made up of 13 amino acids. CDR1 SGHTA and CDR2 FQGNSA come from the germline V gene. V lost 5 bases, J lost 9 bases, and 14 bases lay in between. Here the CDR3 reads CASSQRTSFEQFF. CDR3 in DNA: TGTGCCAGCAGCCAGCGAACTAGCTTTGAGCAGTTCTTC.

V and J are TRBV20-1 and TRBJ1-2; D not certain. The ends were cut back, 6 bases at V and 8 bases at J, with 13 bases in the middle. Germline V CDR1 and CDR2: DFQATT, SNEGSKA (reference sequence). CDR3 size: 11 residues. The chain's CDR3 is CSAPYSEGYTF. Written as DNA, the CDR3 is TGCAGTGCGCCCTACTCGGAAGGCTACACCTTC.

A single count supports this clone. V is TRBV6-1 and J is TRBJ2-7, with D possibly TRBD2 on 6 matching bases. The CDR3 totals 13 residues. The V gene lost 7 bases and the J gene lost 6 bases, with 16 bases spanning the gap. CDR1 is MNHNS and CDR2 is SASEGT in the germline V gene. CDR3 nucleotides: TGTGCCAGCACCATCCTGGCGGGGTCCGAGCAGTACTTC. Its protein product is CASTILAGSEQYF.

The rearrangement joins TRBV19 to TRBJ2-1, with 9 positions matching TRBD2. Looked up from germline, CDR1 is LNHDA and CDR2 is SQIVND (reference sequence). The CDR3 sequence is 14 residues long. The ends lost 5 bases at V and 8 bases at J; junction bases unmatched: 7. The CDR3 protein is CASSSLAGLDEQFF. Here the CDR3 DNA reads TGTGCCAGTAGTTCCCTAGCGGGACTCGATGAGCAGTTCTTC.

This clone appeared once. The V gene is TRBV2, the J gene TRBJ1-4; no definite D call. There are 15 residues in the CDR3. Germline-derived CDR1 and CDR2 are SNHLY and FYNNEI. V dropped 4 bases and J dropped 0 bases, with 9 bases sitting between them. This CDR3 is CASSAVTTTNEKLFF. The CDR3 nucleotides read TGTGCCAGCAGTGCCGTTACGACAACTAATGAAAAACTGTTTTTT.

The chain combines TRBV19 with TRBJ1-2, with 7 bases matching TRBD1. The CDR3 is made up of 13 amino acids. Germline CDR1 is LNHDA and CDR2 is SQIVND (reference sequence). V was clipped by 9 bases and J by 1 base; unmatched bases: 5. The CDR3 region is CASSGQYNYGYTF. The CDR3 DNA sequence: TGTGCCAGCTCGGGACAGTATAACTATGGCTACACCTTC.

Note on this clone: Other DNA sequences of this sample code for an identical CDR3. This sequence joins TRBV2 and TRBJ2-3, with D perhaps matching TRBD2 (6 bases). This CDR3 region has 11 residues. From germline, CDR1 is SNHLY and CDR2 FYNNEI. Trimming took off 8 bases at V and 6 bases at J, with 9 bases between the two ends. CDR3 sequence reads: CASGGVDTQYF. In DNA, the CDR3 is TGTGCCAGCGGAGGGGTTGATACGCAGTATTTT. Variable domain in full (rest from reference TRBV2 and TRBJ2-3): EPEVTQTPSHQVTQMGQEVILRCVPISNHLYFYWYRQILGQKVEFLVSFYNNEISEKSEIFDDQFSVERPDGSNFTLKIRSTKLEDSAMYFCASGGVDTQYFGPGTRLTVL.

This sequence joins TRBV14 and TRBJ2-7; 12 bases align to TRBD2. The CDR3 is 15 amino acids. Trimming at V came to 4 bases and at J to 2 bases, leaving 3 bases not matched to a gene. Germline V gene data show CDR1 as SGHDN and CDR2 as FVKESK. Here the CDR3 reads CASSRGLAGTYEQYF. CDR3 DNA: TGTGCCAGCAGCCGCGGACTAGCGGGGACCTACGAGCAGTACTTC.

The gene calls are TRBV30 and TRBJ1-2; no clear D gene. The V gene lost 1 base and the J gene lost 4 bases, with 19 bases spanning the gap. In germline, CDR1 is GTSNPN, CDR2 SVGIG (reference sequence). This CDR3 is built from 16 residues. For the CDR3, the DNA is TGTGCCTGGAGTGGGTCTCGTGGTAGACTTGGCTATGGCTACACCTTC. Protein product: CAWSGSRGRLGYGYTF. Looking up the rest from reference TRBV30 and TRBJ1-2 gives the full variable domain: SQTIHQWPATLVQPVGSPLSLECTVEGTSNPNLYWYRQAAGRGLQLLFYSVGIGQISSEVPQNLSASRPQDRQFILSSKKLLLSDSGFYLCAWSGSRGRLGYGYTFGSGTRLTVV.

This chain connects TRBV5-1 to TRBJ1-2; TRBD1 is a possible D gene (5 bases). With 0 bases removed from V and 3 bases from J, the gap between germline ends came to 6 bases. This CDR3 is 13 amino acids long. Germline assignment: CDR1 SGHRS and CDR2 YFSETQ. CDR3 nucleotide sequence: TGCGCCAGCAGCTTGGAAGGGGACTATGGCTACACCTTC. It encodes CASSLEGDYGYTF.

The CDR3 nucleotides read TGTGCCAGCAGTTTATTTGGTTCTTGGGGGACAGGGTCCTACGAGCAGTACTTC. This codes for CASSLFGSWGTGSYEQYF. The chain has TRBV28 and TRBJ2-7; the match to TRBD1 covers 9 bases. Germline V gives CDR1 MDHEN, CDR2 SYDVKM. The CDR3 length is 18 residues. Trimming cost V 1 base and J 1 base; bases outside gene matches: 11. The variable domain in full, with the rest retrieved from reference TRBV28 and TRBJ2-7, is DVKVTQSSRYLVKRTGEKVFLECVQDMDHENMFWYRQDPGLGLRLIYFSYDVKMKEKGDIPEGYSVSREKKERFSLILESASTNQTSMYLCASSLFGSWGTGSYEQYFGPGTRLTVT.

This clone was seen a few times. The chain uses TRBV27 and TRBJ2-7, with 12 bases identical to TRBD2. V trimming: 5 bases; J trimming: 1 base; junction bases outside the gene matches: 9. Germline V CDR1 and CDR2: MNHEY, SMNVEV (reference sequence). The CDR3 totals 17 residues. In DNA form, the CDR3 reads TGTGCCAGCAGTGCTTGGCTAGCGGGAGGGAGGTCCTACGAGCAGTACTTC. It translates to CASSAWLAGGRSYEQYF.

The CDR3 here is CASSQFRPGPQRPHDVVYGYTF. CDR3 DNA sequence: TGTGCCAGCAGCCAATTCCGCCCCGGGCCACAAAGGCCCCACGACGTAGTCTATGGCTACACCTTC. This sequence joins TRBV14 and TRBJ1-2; D unclear. CDR1 SGHDN and CDR2 FVKESK come from the germline V gene. V shed 2 bases and J shed 4 bases, with 35 bases lying between them. The length of the CDR3 is 22 residues. The full variable domain, with the rest looked up from reference TRBV14 and TRBJ1-2, is EAGVTQFPSHSVIEKGQTVTLRCDPISGHDNLYWYRRVMGKEIKFLLHFVKESKQDESGMPNNRFLAERTGGTYSTLKVQPAELEDSGVYFCASSQFRPGPQRPHDVVYGYTFGSGTRLTVV.

This clone appeared once. The V call is TRBV4-1, the J call TRBJ2-3, with unresolved D. Germline CDR1 MGHRA, CDR2 YSYEKL. Trimming took 4 bases from V and 0 from J, leaving 17 bases between them. This CDR3 contains 17 residues. This CDR3 is CASSPGRLSGSTDTQYF. The CDR3 DNA is TGCGCCAGCAGCCCAGGTAGACTCTCAGGTAGCACAGATACGCAGTATTTT.

V gene TRBV15 combines with J gene TRBJ1-2; TRBD1 is a possible D gene (6 bases). The CDR3 covers 15 residues. V was cut by 1 base and J by 5 bases, with 14 bases left in between. In germline, CDR1 is LNHNV, CDR2 YYDKDF (reference sequence). The CDR3 loop reads CATSRGAQGFYGYTF. The CDR3 DNA is TGTGCCACCAGCAGAGGGGCACAGGGCTTTTATGGCTACACCTTC.

The V gene is TRBV28, the J gene TRBJ2-1; 8 bases line up with TRBD1. The V and J ends lost 7 bases and 0 bases, in that order; junction bases with no gene match: 8. The germline V gene encodes CDR1 MDHEN and CDR2 SYDVKM. The CDR3 is made up of 16 amino acids. This CDR3 is CASTEDRAGSYNEQFF. For the CDR3, the DNA is TGTGCCAGCACTGAGGACAGGGCCGGCTCCTACAATGAGCAGTTCTTC.

This clone occurred a few times. V usage is TRBV7-9 and J usage is TRBJ2-3, with D hard to call. CDR1 is SEHNR and CDR2 is FQNEAQ in the germline V gene (reference sequence). CDR3 size: 14 residues. V dropped 0 bases and J dropped 4 bases, with 8 bases sitting between them. The CDR3 reads CASSLAQGADTQYF. The CDR3 nucleotides read TGTGCCAGCAGCTTAGCACAAGGCGCAGATACGCAGTATTTT.